The 20 T cell receptor beta chains below were found in one sample sequenced in a study of T cells in localized non-small cell lung cancer. Produced via immunoSEQ multiplex PCR; TCRdb's table is partial and in-frame only. The sample shows 65,000 to 80,000 clones, approximately 84% of them seen only once. Sequenced here: peripheral blood, sampled before any cancer treatment. The receptors stem from a female donor at least 60 years old with stage I lung adenocarcinoma.

V is TRBV19 and J is TRBJ1-6, with D perhaps matching TRBD1 (5 bases). CDR3 length: 13 residues. From germline, CDR1 is LNHDA and CDR2 SQIVND (reference sequence). Trimming stripped 5 bases from V and 6 bases from J, with 8 bases between. CDR3 sequence: CASSDSFNSPLHF. CDR3 nucleotides: TGTGCCAGTAGTGACAGCTTTAATTCACCCCTCCACTTT.

This rearrangement joins TRBV5-1 to TRBJ2-6; D not certain. Germline V gene lookup returns CDR1 SGHRS and CDR2 YFSETQ. The CDR3 runs to 17 residues. V gave up 4 bases and J gave up 0 bases, with 14 bases separating them. CDR3 sequence: CASSAQPMGSGANVLTF. As DNA, the CDR3 is TGCGCCAGCAGCGCCCAGCCCATGGGCTCTGGGGCCAACGTCCTGACTTTC.

The chain combines TRBV15 with TRBJ2-3, with D unresolved. Germline assignment: CDR1 LNHNV and CDR2 YYDKDF (reference sequence). The CDR3 consists of 12 residues. V dropped 2 bases and J dropped 6 bases, with 6 bases sitting between them. The CDR3 DNA sequence: TGTGCCACCAGCAGACCCCGGGATACGCAGTATTTT. It specifies CATSRPRDTQYF.

This chain uses TRBV29-1 with TRBJ2-3; 14 bases fit TRBD2. Trimming cost V 1 base and J 5 bases; bases outside gene matches: 5. This CDR3 spans 16 amino acids. In germline, CDR1 is SQVTM, CDR2 ANQGSEA. The CDR3 DNA sequence: TGCAGCGTTGAAGGAGGACTAGCGGGGGGTTTAGATACGCAGTATTTT. Translating gives CSVEGGLAGGLDTQYF.

This clone has a single count. The DNA of the CDR3 is TGTGCCAGCAGCGCCCCGTCCTCCTCTAGCGGGGGGGGCTACAATGAGCAGTTCTTC. Amino acids: CASSAPSSSSGGGYNEQFF. This sequence joins TRBV9 and TRBJ2-1; 12 bases match TRBD2. Per the germline V gene, CDR1 is SGDLS and CDR2 is YYNGEE. The CDR3 runs 19 residues. Germline trimming cut 3 bases from V and 3 bases from J; bases unmatched to any gene: 13.

The rearrangement uses TRBV6-5 and TRBJ2-7; 9 bases align to TRBD1. Germline V CDR1 and CDR2: MNHEY, SVGAGI. The CDR3 is made up of 15 amino acids. V lost 3 bases, J lost 5 bases, and 8 bases stayed unmatched. CDR3 nucleotide sequence: TGTGCCAGCAGTTATACCCGACAGGGGGGAAACGAGCAGTACTTC. Its protein is CASSYTRQGGNEQYF.

The chain employs TRBV18 and TRBJ1-6; TRBD1 matches at 9 bases. CDR1 is KGHSH and CDR2 is LQKENI in the germline V gene. This CDR3 region has 16 residues. J lost 6 bases, V lost 1 base, and 4 bases had no gene match. Here the CDR3 reads CASSPLDRGVNSPLHF. The CDR3 DNA reads TGTGCCAGCTCACCACTTGACAGGGGGGTTAATTCACCCCTCCACTTT.

As for this clone: One end of the junction fails to match germline, which may point to a read error. The chain joins TRBV2 to TRBJ1-1; 7 bases align to TRBD1. CDR1 is SNHLY and CDR2 is FYNNEI in the germline V gene. The CDR3 length is 20 residues. The CDR3 sequence is CASSRKRGHPTPGANSEAFF. The DNA for the CDR3 is TGTGCCAGCAGCAGAAAAAGGGGGCACCCTACTCCCGGGGCGAACTCTGAAGCTTTCTTT.

V gene TRBV25-1 combines with J gene TRBJ1-4; TRBD1 might be the D (5 bases). Germline lookup yields CDR1 MGHDK and CDR2 SYGVNS. V shed 4 bases and J shed 11 bases, with 17 bases lying between them. CDR3 length: 14 amino acids. As DNA, the CDR3 is TGTGCCAGCAGTGCACACGGGACGGAGAAGAAACTGTTTTTT. Amino acid sequence: CASSAHGTEKKLFF.

The chain recombines TRBV5-1 with TRBJ1-2; the D gene is possibly TRBD1 (6 bases). The germline V gene has CDR1 SGHRS and CDR2 YFSETQ. The CDR3 totals 14 residues. V lost 4 bases and J lost 7, with 17 bases in between. As DNA, the CDR3 is TGCGCCAGCAGCATGCAACCAGGGGACCCTGGCTACACCTTC. Its translation is CASSMQPGDPGYTF.

This chain links TRBV5-1 with TRBJ1-1; a possible D gene is TRBD1 (5 bases). Trimming shortened V by 7 bases and J by 2 bases, and 15 bases separated the two germline ends. CDR1 SGHRS and CDR2 YFSETQ come from the germline V gene. The CDR3 length is 14 residues. CDR3 protein: CASARGAGNTEAFF. Here the CDR3 DNA reads TGCGCCAGCGCCCGCGGGGCAGGAAACACTGAAGCTTTCTTT.

This chain links TRBV5-5 with TRBJ1-6; a weak D match, TRBD1 (5 bases). The CDR3 extends over 17 amino acids. Germline values: CDR1 SGHKS, CDR2 YYEKEE (reference sequence). With 1 base removed from V and 2 bases from J, the gap between germline ends came to 13 bases. The CDR3 reads CASSLWAGRTYNSPLHF. The CDR3 DNA sequence: TGTGCCAGCAGCTTGTGGGCAGGGCGGACCTATAATTCACCCCTCCACTTT.

This clone was detected only a few times. V gene TRBV14 combines with J gene TRBJ1-1; maybe TRBD1 (6 bases). CDR1 and CDR2 (germline): SGHDN, FVKESK. The CDR3 sequence is 16 residues long. Trimming shortened V by 4 bases and J by 5 bases, and 20 bases separated the two germline ends. The CDR3 nucleotides are TGTGCCAGCAGCCGCCTCTTAAGGGGGAGTGCGACTGAAGCTTTCTTT. Its protein is CASSRLLRGSATEAFF.

The chain employs TRBV6-1 and TRBJ2-7; the match to TRBD1 covers 8 bases. The CDR3 contains 15 residues. Germline V lookup: CDR1 MNHNS, CDR2 SASEGT. V dropped 2 bases and J dropped 5; count of bases not matched to a gene: 8. The CDR3 protein is CASSEITGGFNEQYF. The CDR3 DNA is TGTGCCAGCAGTGAAATAACAGGGGGATTCAACGAGCAGTACTTC.

V gene TRBV5-4 combines with J gene TRBJ2-7; D may match TRBD1 or TRBD2 (6 bases each). The CDR3 is made up of 13 amino acids. V was shortened by 2 bases and J by 6 bases, with 12 bases between the two germline ends. Germline V gene lookup returns CDR1 SGHNT and CDR2 YYREEE (reference sequence). The CDR3 is CASSLGGSSEQYF. The CDR3 coding sequence is TGTGCCAGCAGCTTAGGGGGGAGTTCCGAGCAGTACTTC. Full variable domain (rest looked up from reference TRBV5-4 and TRBJ2-7): ETGVTQSPTHLIKTRGQQVTLRCSSQSGHNTVSWYQQALGQGPQFIFQYYREEENGRGNFPPRFSGLQFPNYSSELNVNALELDDSALYLCASSLGGSSEQYFGPGTRLTVT.

The rearrangement joins TRBV6-5 to TRBJ1-5, with 8 bases aligning to TRBD1. Germline V gene sequence: CDR1 MNHEY, CDR2 SVGAGI. Germline trimming cut 5 bases from V and 7 bases from J; bases unmatched to any gene: 10. The CDR3 totals 15 residues. The CDR3 bases are TGTGCCAGCAGTGCCCAGGGGGCGCGAGGGCAGCCCCAGCATTTT. Protein sequence: CASSAQGARGQPQHF.

V is TRBV6-5 and J is TRBJ2-7; 7 bases map to TRBD1. After removal of 1 base from V and 4 bases from J, the junction contained 4 bases not matched to a gene. The CDR3 runs to 14 residues. Germline CDR1 MNHEY, CDR2 SVGAGI. The CDR3 sequence is CASSYLGTEYEQYF. The CDR3 DNA sequence: TGTGCCAGCAGTTACTTGGGGACAGAGTACGAGCAGTACTTC.

The V call is TRBV12-1, the J call TRBJ1-5; the DNA was not compared with TRBD1, the D call given in the table. TRBV12-1 is a recognized pseudogene. The CDR3 runs 15 residues. CDR3 loop: CASSWYGQCNQPQHF. The CDR3 DNA is TGTGCCAGCAGCTGGTATGGACAGTGCAATCAGCCCCAGCATTTT.

V and J are TRBV11-2 and TRBJ1-2; 10 bases map to TRBD1. Per the germline V gene, CDR1 is SGHAT and CDR2 is FQNNGV. Germline trimming cut 5 bases from V and 0 bases from J; bases unmatched to any gene: 9. The CDR3 consists of 17 residues. This CDR3 reads CASSPRQGAGANYGYTF. CDR3 coding DNA: TGTGCCAGCAGCCCAAGACAGGGGGCGGGAGCTAACTATGGCTACACCTTC.

In DNA, the CDR3 is TGTGCCAGCGGATCGACAGGTTCGGGGGAGCAGTACTTC. Translated, it gives CASGSTGSGEQYF. The chain carries TRBV9 and TRBJ2-7, with a possible D match to TRBD1 (6 bases). CDR3 length: 13 residues. Germline V lookup: CDR1 SGDLS, CDR2 YYNGEE. Trimming pared 7 bases from V and 7 bases from J, leaving 18 bases between.